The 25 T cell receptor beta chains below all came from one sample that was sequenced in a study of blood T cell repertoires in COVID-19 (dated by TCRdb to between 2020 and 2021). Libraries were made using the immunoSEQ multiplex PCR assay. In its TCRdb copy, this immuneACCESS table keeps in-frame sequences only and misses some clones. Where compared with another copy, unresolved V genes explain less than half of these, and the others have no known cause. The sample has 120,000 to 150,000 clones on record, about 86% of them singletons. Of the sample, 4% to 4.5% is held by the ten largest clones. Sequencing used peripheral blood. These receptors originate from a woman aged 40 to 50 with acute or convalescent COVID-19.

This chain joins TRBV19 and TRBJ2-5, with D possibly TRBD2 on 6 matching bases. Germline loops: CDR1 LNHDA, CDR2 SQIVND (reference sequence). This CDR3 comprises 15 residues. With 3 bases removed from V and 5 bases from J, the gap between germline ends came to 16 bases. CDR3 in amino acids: CASSMMRGGWETQYF. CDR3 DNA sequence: TGTGCCAGTAGTATGATGCGGGGTGGTTGGGAGACCCAGTACTTC.

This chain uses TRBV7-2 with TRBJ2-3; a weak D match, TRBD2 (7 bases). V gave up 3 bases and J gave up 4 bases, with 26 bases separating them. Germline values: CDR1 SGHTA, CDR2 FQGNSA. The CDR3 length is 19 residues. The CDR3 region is CASSFLAVWLRGRADTQYF. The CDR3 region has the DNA TGTGCCAGCAGCTTTTTGGCGGTTTGGTTAAGGGGGAGGGCAGATACGCAGTATTTT.

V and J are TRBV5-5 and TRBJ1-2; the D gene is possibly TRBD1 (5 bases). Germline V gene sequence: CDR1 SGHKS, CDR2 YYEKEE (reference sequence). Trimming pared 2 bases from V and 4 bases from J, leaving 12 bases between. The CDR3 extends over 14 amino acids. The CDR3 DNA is TGTGCCAGCAGCTTATCAGGGAATTTCTATGGCTACACCTTC. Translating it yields CASSLSGNFYGYTF.

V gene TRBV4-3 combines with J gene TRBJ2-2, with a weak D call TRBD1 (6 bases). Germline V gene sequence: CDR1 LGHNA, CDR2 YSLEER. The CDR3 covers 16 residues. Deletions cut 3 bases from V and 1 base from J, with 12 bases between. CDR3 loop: CASSHYRDQNTGELFF. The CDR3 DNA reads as TGCGCCAGCAGCCATTACAGGGACCAGAACACCGGGGAGCTGTTTTTT.

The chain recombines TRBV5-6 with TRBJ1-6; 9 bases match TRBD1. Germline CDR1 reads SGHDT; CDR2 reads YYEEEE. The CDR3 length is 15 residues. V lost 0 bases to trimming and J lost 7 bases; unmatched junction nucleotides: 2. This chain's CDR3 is CASSLETGGNSPLHF. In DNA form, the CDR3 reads TGTGCCAGCAGCTTGGAAACAGGGGGCAATTCACCCCTCCACTTT.

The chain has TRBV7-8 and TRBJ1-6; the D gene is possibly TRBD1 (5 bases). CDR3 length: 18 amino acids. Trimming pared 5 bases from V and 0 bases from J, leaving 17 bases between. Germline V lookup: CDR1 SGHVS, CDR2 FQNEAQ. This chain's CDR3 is CASSRRTGTSSYNSPLHF. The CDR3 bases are TGTGCCAGCAGCAGACGGACGGGGACTAGCTCCTATAATTCACCCCTCCACTTT.

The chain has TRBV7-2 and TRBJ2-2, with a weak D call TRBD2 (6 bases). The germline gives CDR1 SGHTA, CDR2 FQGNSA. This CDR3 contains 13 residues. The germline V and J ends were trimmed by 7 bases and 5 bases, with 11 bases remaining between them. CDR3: CASTPGRTGELFF. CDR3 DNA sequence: TGTGCCAGCACCCCGGGGAGGACCGGGGAGCTGTTTTTT. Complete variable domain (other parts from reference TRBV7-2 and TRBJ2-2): GAGVSQSPSNKVTEKGKDVELRCDPISGHTALYWYRQSLGQGLEFLIYFQGNSAPDKSGLPSDRFSAERTGGSVSTLTIQRTQQEDSAVYLCASTPGRTGELFFGEGSRLTVL.

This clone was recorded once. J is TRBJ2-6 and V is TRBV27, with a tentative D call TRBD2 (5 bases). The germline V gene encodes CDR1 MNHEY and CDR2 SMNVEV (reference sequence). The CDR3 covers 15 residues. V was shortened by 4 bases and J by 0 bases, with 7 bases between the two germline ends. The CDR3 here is CASSSGISGANVLTF. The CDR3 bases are TGTGCCAGCAGTTCCGGGATCTCTGGGGCCAACGTCCTGACTTTC.

As DNA, the CDR3 is TGTGCCAGCAGTTCGTCCGGGACAGGGTGGTCTGGGGCCAACGTCCTGACTTTC. This encodes CASSSSGTGWSGANVLTF. The chain is built from TRBV3-1 (or the pseudogene TRBV3-2) and TRBJ2-6, with TRBD1 matching 9 bases. The CDR3 is made up of 18 amino acids. Germline assignment: CDR1 LGHDT and CDR2 YNNKEL (reference sequence). V lost 6 bases, J lost 1 base, and 10 bases stayed unmatched.

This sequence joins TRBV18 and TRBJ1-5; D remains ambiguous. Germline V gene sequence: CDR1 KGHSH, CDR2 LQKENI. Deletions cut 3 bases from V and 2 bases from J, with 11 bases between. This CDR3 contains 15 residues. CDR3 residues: CASSPLGARNQPQHF. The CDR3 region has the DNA TGTGCCAGCTCACCTTTAGGAGCCCGCAATCAGCCCCAGCATTTT.

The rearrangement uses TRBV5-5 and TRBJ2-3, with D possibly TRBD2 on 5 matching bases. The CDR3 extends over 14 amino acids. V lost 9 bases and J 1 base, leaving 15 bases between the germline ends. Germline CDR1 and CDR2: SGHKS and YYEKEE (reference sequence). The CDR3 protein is CATSPPGGTDTQYF. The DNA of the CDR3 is TGTGCCACCTCTCCCCCCGGGGGCACAGATACGCAGTATTTT.

The CDR3 DNA reads TGTGCCAGCAGTGAAGGACTAGCGCTTTTATCAAGGGCTAGCAATGAGCAGTTCTTC. Its translation is CASSEGLALLSRASNEQFF. The chain links TRBV2 to TRBJ2-1; 8 nucleotides align to TRBD2. The CDR3 spans 19 residues. Germline trimming cut 1 base from V and 6 bases from J; bases unmatched to any gene: 17. Per germline, CDR1 SNHLY and CDR2 FYNNEI.

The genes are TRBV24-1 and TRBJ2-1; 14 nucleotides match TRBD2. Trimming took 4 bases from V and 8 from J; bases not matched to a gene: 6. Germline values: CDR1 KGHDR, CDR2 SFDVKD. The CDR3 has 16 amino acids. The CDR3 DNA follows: TGTGCCACCAGTGACCCGGGACTAGCGGGAGCAGATGAGCAGTTCTTC. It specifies CATSDPGLAGADEQFF.

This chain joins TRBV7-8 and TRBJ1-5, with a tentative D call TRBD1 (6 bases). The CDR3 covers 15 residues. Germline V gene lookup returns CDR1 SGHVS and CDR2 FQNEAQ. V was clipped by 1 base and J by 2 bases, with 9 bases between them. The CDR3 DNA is TGTGCCAGCAGCTTAGAGAGACAGGGCAATCAGCCCCAGCATTTT. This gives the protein CASSLERQGNQPQHF.

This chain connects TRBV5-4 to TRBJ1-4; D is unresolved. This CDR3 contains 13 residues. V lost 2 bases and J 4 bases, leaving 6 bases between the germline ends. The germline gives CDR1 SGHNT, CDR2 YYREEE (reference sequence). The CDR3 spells CASSFGLNEKLFF. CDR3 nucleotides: TGTGCCAGCAGCTTTGGCCTTAATGAAAAACTGTTTTTT. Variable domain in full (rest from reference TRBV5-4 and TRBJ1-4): ETGVTQSPTHLIKTRGQQVTLRCSSQSGHNTVSWYQQALGQGPQFIFQYYREEENGRGNFPPRFSGLQFPNYSSELNVNALELDDSALYLCASSFGLNEKLFFGSGTQLSVL.

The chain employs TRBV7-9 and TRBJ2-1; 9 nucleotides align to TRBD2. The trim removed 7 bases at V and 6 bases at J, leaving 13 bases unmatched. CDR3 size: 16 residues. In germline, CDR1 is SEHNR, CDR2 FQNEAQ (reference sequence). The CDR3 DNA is TGTGCCAGCACCTTGTTACTAGCGGGCGCATCCAATGAGCAGTTCTTC. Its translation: CASTLLLAGASNEQFF.

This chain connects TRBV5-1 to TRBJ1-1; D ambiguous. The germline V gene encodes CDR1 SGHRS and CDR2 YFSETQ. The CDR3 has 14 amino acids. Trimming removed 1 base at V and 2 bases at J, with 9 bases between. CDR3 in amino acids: CASSLRTPNTEAFF. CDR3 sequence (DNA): TGCGCCAGCAGCTTGAGAACACCCAACACTGAAGCTTTCTTT.

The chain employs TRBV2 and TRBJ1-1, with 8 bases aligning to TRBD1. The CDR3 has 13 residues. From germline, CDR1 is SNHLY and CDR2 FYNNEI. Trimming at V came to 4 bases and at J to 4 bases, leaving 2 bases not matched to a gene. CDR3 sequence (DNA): TGTGCCAGCAGTGGGACAGGGCCCACTGAAGCTTTCTTT. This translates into CASSGTGPTEAFF.

In DNA form, the CDR3 reads TGTGCCAGCCGCGACAGGGGGTATGGCTACACCTTC. As protein: CASRDRGYGYTF. J is TRBJ1-2 and V is TRBV19; TRBD1 matches at 9 bases. The junction had 4 bases not matched to a gene; V was cut back by 9 bases and J by 5 bases. Looked up from germline, CDR1 is LNHDA and CDR2 is SQIVND (reference sequence). The CDR3 has 12 amino acids.

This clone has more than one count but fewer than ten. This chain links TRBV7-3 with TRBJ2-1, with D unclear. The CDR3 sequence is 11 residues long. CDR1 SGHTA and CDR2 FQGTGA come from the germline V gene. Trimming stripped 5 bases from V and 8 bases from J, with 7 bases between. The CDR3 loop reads CASSPPYEQFF. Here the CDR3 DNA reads TGTGCCAGCAGCCCCCCCTATGAGCAGTTCTTC. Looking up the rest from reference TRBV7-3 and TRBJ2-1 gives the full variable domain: GAGVSQTPSNKVTEKGKYVELRCDPISGHTALYWYRQSLGQGPEFLIYFQGTGAADDSGLPNDRFFAVRPEGSVSTLKIQRTERGDSAVYLCASSPPYEQFFGPGTRLTVL.

DNA for the CDR3: TGTGCCAGCAGTTTTGCTAGCGGGGGAGGGGATACGCAGTATTTT. It translates to CASSFASGGGDTQYF. This chain connects TRBV28 to TRBJ2-3; 10 bases agree with TRBD2. CDR1 and CDR2 from the germline V gene are MDHEN and SYDVKM. CDR3 size: 15 residues. With 3 bases clipped from V and 6 bases from J, the junction kept 6 bases outside the gene matches.

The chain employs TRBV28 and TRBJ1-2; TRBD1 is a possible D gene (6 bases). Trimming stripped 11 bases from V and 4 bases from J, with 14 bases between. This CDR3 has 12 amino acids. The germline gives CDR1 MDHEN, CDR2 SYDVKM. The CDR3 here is CAAGAFGYGYTF. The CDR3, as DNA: TGTGCCGCGGGGGCCTTTGGCTATGGCTACACCTTC.

CDR3 in DNA: TGTGCCAGCAGTTCGCTTCTCGGGACTAGCGGAGGGGATGAGCAGTTCTTC. Its translation: CASSSLLGTSGGDEQFF. The rearrangement uses TRBV28 and TRBJ2-1; 11 nucleotides align to TRBD2. Germline V gene lookup returns CDR1 MDHEN and CDR2 SYDVKM. The CDR3 spans 17 residues. Germline trimming cut 4 bases from V and 8 bases from J; bases unmatched to any gene: 13.

CDR3 in DNA: TGTGCCAGCAGCCCTCTAGCGGGGGACGTTTACAATGAGCAGTTCTTC. Encoded protein: CASSPLAGDVYNEQFF. The chain carries TRBV7-6 and TRBJ2-1; 10 positions match TRBD2. The ends lost 5 bases at V and 4 bases at J; junction bases unmatched: 8. CDR3 length: 16 amino acids. Germline V lookup: CDR1 SGHVS, CDR2 FNYEAQ.

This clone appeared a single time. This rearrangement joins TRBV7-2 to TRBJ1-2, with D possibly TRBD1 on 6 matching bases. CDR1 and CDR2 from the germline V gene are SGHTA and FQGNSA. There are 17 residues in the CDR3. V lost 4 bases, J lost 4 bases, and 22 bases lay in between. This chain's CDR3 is CASSSLDRFLAIYGYTF. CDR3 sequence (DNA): TGTGCCAGCAGCTCCCTGGACAGATTCCTTGCCATCTATGGCTACACCTTC.